These T cell receptor beta chains were read from a single sample in a study of shared clonotypes between healthy human individuals. Measured with immunoSEQ multiplex PCR; TCRdb has only the in-frame clones, and not every one. The sample records approximately 500,000 clones, around 96% being singletons. The sequencing input was naive CD4+ T cells sorted from blood. The receptor set was obtained from a woman aged 30 to 39 in good health. The CDR3 runs from the conserved cysteine through the conserved F or W. Fields, in order: J gene, V gene, D gene, clone size, CDR3 protein, CDR3 DNA. D genes are given only for firm matches. Clone size is shown for a subset of rows, as once, few, many or a class of expanded clone.

>TRBJ2-7|TRBV6-5|TRBD2|.
CASSFGRAYEQYF
TGTGCCAGCAGTTTTGGGAGGGCCTACGAGCAGTACTTC
>TRBJ1-4|TRBV28|.|.
CASSFPLLGIVREKLFF
TGTGCCAGCAGTTTCCCCCTATTGGGGATCGTTAGGGAAAAACTGTTTTTT
>TRBJ1-5|TRBV7-9|.|.
CASSLEYEGIGLHQPQHF
TGTGCCAGCAGCTTAGAGTATGAGGGTATAGGGCTTCATCAGCCCCAGCATTTT
>TRBJ2-1|TRBV2|.|.
CASSMDGNEQFF
TGTGCCAGCAGCATGGACGGGAATGAGCAGTTCTTC
>TRBJ2-3|TRBV5-6|.|.
CASSLPLQGTTDTQYF
TGTGCCAGCAGCCTTCCTTTACAGGGTACAACAGATACGCAGTATTTT
>TRBJ2-3|TRBV18|.|.
CASSPGEADTQYF
TGTGCCAGCTCACCAGGGGAGGCAGATACGCAGTATTTT
>TRBJ2-5|TRBV29-1|.|.
CSYRSGGETQYF
TGCAGTTATAGGAGTGGAGGAGAGACCCAGTACTTC
>TRBJ2-2|TRBV10-2|.|.
CASSEIAATGELFF
TGCGCCAGCAGTGAGATTGCGGCCACCGGGGAGCTGTTTTTT
>TRBJ1-5|TRBV28|.|.
CASSWRSPGNQPQHF
TGTGCCAGCAGTTGGCGGTCGCCAGGCAATCAGCCCCAGCATTTT
>TRBJ2-5|TRBV27|.|.
CASSFRAGFETQYF
TGTGCCAGCAGTTTTCGGGCAGGGTTTGAGACCCAGTACTTC
>TRBJ2-3|TRBV28|TRBD2|.
CASKPPGLAGVVDTQYF
TGTGCCAGCAAACCCCCCGGACTAGCGGGAGTTGTAGATACGCAGTATTTT
>TRBJ2-1|TRBV19|TRBD2|.
CASSILSGRSNEQFF
TGTGCCAGTAGTATACTTAGCGGGAGATCCAATGAGCAGTTCTTC
>TRBJ1-3|TRBV28|.|.
CASIMGGNSGNTIYF
TGTGCCAGCATCATGGGGGGGAATTCCGGAAACACCATATATTTT
>TRBJ1-2|TRBV18|TRBD1|.
CASSPPGGRNYGYTF
TGTGCCAGCTCACCGCCAGGGGGCCGTAACTATGGCTACACCTTC
>TRBJ2-7|TRBV6-1|.|.
CASADPPFFYEQYF
TGTGCCAGCGCTGATCCCCCTTTTTTCTACGAGCAGTACTTC
>TRBJ2-3|TRBV5-1|TRBD1|.
CASSPGTGTHTDTQYF
TGCGCCAGCAGCCCAGGGACAGGGACCCACACAGATACGCAGTATTTT
>TRBJ1-6|TRBV29-1|TRBD1|.
CSVRQGYSYNSPLHF
TGCAGCGTGCGACAGGGGTACTCCTATAATTCACCCCTCCACTTT
>TRBJ2-7|TRBV21-1|.|.
CASNLGGAYEQYF
TGTGCCAGCAACCTGGGGGGAGCCTACGAGCAGTACTTC
>TRBJ1-5|TRBV28|TRBD1|.
CASSTGTVNQPQHF
TGTGCCAGCAGTACCGGGACAGTCAATCAGCCCCAGCATTTT
>TRBJ2-3|TRBV27|TRBD2|.
CASSFGTSGFTDTQYF
TGTGCCAGCAGTTTCGGGACTAGCGGGTTCACAGATACGCAGTATTTT
>TRBJ2-7|TRBV6-5|.|.
CASSTGLVYEQYF
TGTGCCAGCAGTACGGGACTGGTATACGAGCAGTACTTC
>TRBJ1-6|TRBV7-3|.|.
CASSLRSRGLGSPLHF
TGTGCCAGCAGCTTAAGGAGTAGAGGGCTCGGTTCACCCCTCCACTTT
>TRBJ2-2|TRBV11-2|.|.
CASSRQWLTNTGELFF
TGTGCCAGCAGCCGACAGTGGCTTACGAACACCGGGGAGCTGTTTTTT
>TRBJ2-1|TRBV5-1|TRBD2|.
CASSLPGLGFDEQFF
TGCGCCAGCAGCCTTCCGGGACTAGGATTCGATGAGCAGTTCTTC
>TRBJ2-1|TRBV5-1|.|.
CASSSGGLSYNEQFF
TGCGCCAGCAGCTCAGGGGGGCTATCATACAATGAGCAGTTCTTC
>TRBJ2-7|TRBV6-6|TRBD1|.
CASSRSGTGGEQYF
TGTGCCAGCAGCAGATCCGGGACAGGGGGTGAGCAGTACTTC
>TRBJ1-2|TRBV4-1|.|.
CASSQGGGQKQIGYTF
TGCGCCAGCAGCCAAGGGGGAGGACAGAAACAGATAGGCTACACCTTC
>TRBJ1-1|TRBV4-1|TRBD1|.
CASSSGTVRNTILPEAFF
TGCGCCAGCAGCAGTGGGACAGTTAGAAATACAATCCTCCCCGAAGCTTTCTTT
>TRBJ2-3|TRBV14|TRBD2|.
CASSPRLGLAGDSDTQYF
TGTGCCAGCAGCCCCCGGCTTGGACTAGCGGGAGACTCAGATACGCAGTATTTT
>TRBJ1-2|TRBV19|TRBD1|.
CASSIIPRTGGAFYGYTF
TGTGCCAGTAGTATAATACCCCGGACAGGGGGCGCTTTCTATGGCTACACCTTC
>TRBJ1-1|TRBV11-2|TRBD1|.
CASSVDREMAFF
TGTGCCAGCAGCGTCGACAGGGAGATGGCTTTCTTT
>TRBJ2-4|TRBV5-6|.|.
CASSLARLAKNIQYF
TGTGCCAGCAGCCTAGCCAGGCTAGCCAAAAACATTCAGTACTTC
>TRBJ2-7|TRBV6-5|.|.
CASSYAGVGGTYEQYF
TGTGCCAGCAGTTACGCAGGAGTGGGGGGTACCTACGAGCAGTACTTC
>TRBJ2-7|TRBV11-2|.|.
CASSLFLVPYEQYF
TGTGCCAGCAGTCTTTTTCTAGTTCCTTACGAGCAGTACTTC
>TRBJ2-7|TRBV7-2|.|.
CASSWGSGGYEQYF
TGTGCCAGCAGCTGGGGTAGCGGCGGTTACGAGCAGTACTTC
>TRBJ2-7|TRBV4-1|TRBD2|.
CASSQDRSGTSGYEQYF
TGCGCCAGCAGCCAAGACCGGAGCGGGACTAGCGGCTACGAGCAGTACTTC
>TRBJ2-1|TRBV5-1|TRBD2|once
CASSLVPGLATHGEQFF
TGCGCCAGCAGCTTGGTACCGGGACTAGCGACCCACGGTGAGCAGTTCTTC
>TRBJ1-5|TRBV7-2|.|.
CASSLQGGNQPQHF
TGTGCCAGCAGCCTACAGGGAGGGAATCAGCCCCAGCATTTT
>TRBJ2-3|TRBV7-3|TRBD1|.
CASSLIPPNRGSTSTDTQYF
TGTGCCAGCAGCTTAATCCCCCCCAACAGGGGGAGCACTAGCACAGATACGCAGTATTTT
>TRBJ2-7|TRBV7-9|TRBD2|.
CASSRRTSGSYEQYF
TGTGCCAGCAGCCGCAGGACTAGCGGGAGCTACGAGCAGTACTTC
>TRBJ2-5|TRBV5-1|TRBD2|.
CASSLQSPSGRTETQYF
TGCGCCAGCAGCTTGCAGAGTCCTAGCGGGAGGACGGAGACCCAGTACTTC
>TRBJ2-7|TRBV18|TRBD1|.
CASSPAGQGASEQYF
TGTGCCAGCTCACCGGCGGGACAGGGGGCCAGCGAGCAGTACTTC
>TRBJ2-1|TRBV7-3|TRBD1|.
CASSSPVGTAYNEQFF
TGTGCCAGCAGCTCGCCCGTAGGGACAGCCTACAATGAGCAGTTCTTC
>TRBJ2-7|TRBV11-3|.|.
CASSLEDSSAEQYF
TGTGCCAGCAGCTTAGAGGACTCCTCCGCGGAGCAGTACTTC
>TRBJ1-4|TRBV19|.|.
CASSRVYNEKLFF
TGTGCCAGTAGCAGGGTCTACAATGAAAAACTGTTTTTT
>TRBJ1-5|TRBV7-7|.|.
CASSFTGDHSNQPQHF
TGTGCCAGCAGCTTCACAGGTGATCATAGCAATCAGCCCCAGCATTTT
>TRBJ2-1|TRBV15|.|once
CATSRVLGFGNEQFF
TGTGCCACCAGCAGAGTGTTAGGGTTTGGCAATGAGCAGTTCTTC